The 23 T cell receptor beta chains given below trace back to one sample, sequenced in a study of immune cell composition in non-small cell lung cancer. Sequencing was performed with immunoSEQ multiplex PCR; in TCRdb, only in-frame clones are kept and a portion is missing. The table shows 13,000 to 15,000 clones, with 55% to 70% occurring only once. Sequencing input: lung tumor tissue. Receptor source: a human donor with non-small cell lung cancer.

The V gene is TRBV6-1, the J gene TRBJ2-5; 8 bases agree with TRBD2. This CDR3 contains 16 residues. Germline-derived CDR1 and CDR2 are MNHNS and SASEGT. The V gene end was trimmed by 3 bases and the J gene end by 1 base; junction bases not matched to a gene: 7. The CDR3 coding sequence is TGTGCCAGCAGTGAGATGGCGGGGGGTCCCCAAGAGACCCAGTACTTC. The encoded protein is CASSEMAGGPQETQYF.

This clone occurred a few times. The J gene is TRBJ1-6, the V gene TRBV6-5; D might be TRBD1 (5 bases). Germline assignment: CDR1 MNHEY and CDR2 SVGAGI. V lost 6 bases and J 6 bases, leaving 9 bases between the germline ends. This CDR3 contains 13 residues. The DNA of the CDR3 is TGTGCCAGCAGAGACAGCTTTAATTCACCCCTCCACTTT. It encodes CASRDSFNSPLHF.

CDR3 sequence reads: CASKTALNTEAFF. The CDR3 DNA reads TGCGCCAGCAAGACAGCCTTGAACACTGAAGCTTTCTTT. The chain has TRBV5-1 and TRBJ1-1; D possibly corresponds to TRBD1 (5 bases). The V gene's germline CDR1 is SGHRS and CDR2 YFSETQ. Trimming took off 6 bases at V and 0 bases at J, with 9 bases between the two ends. This CDR3 is 13 amino acids long.

This chain links TRBV7-8 with TRBJ2-2; D unresolved. V shed 1 base and J shed 1 base, with 7 bases lying between them. This CDR3 is built from 15 residues. In germline, CDR1 is SGHVS, CDR2 FQNEAQ. CDR3 loop: CASSLVSGNTGELFF. As DNA, the CDR3 is TGTGCCAGCAGCTTAGTTTCAGGGAACACCGGGGAGCTGTTTTTT.

This clone was observed a handful of times. J is TRBJ2-5 and V is TRBV27; 7 bases align to TRBD1. CDR1 is MNHEY and CDR2 is SMNVEV in the germline V gene (reference sequence). With 9 bases clipped from V and 2 bases from J, the junction kept 6 bases outside the gene matches. The CDR3 length is 13 residues. Written as DNA, the CDR3 is TGTGCCAGTCGTCGACAGGGACAAGAGACCCAGTACTTC. The encoded protein is CASRRQGQETQYF.

The chain links TRBV11-1 to TRBJ1-2; TRBD1 matches at 9 bases. With 1 base clipped from V and 5 bases from J, the junction kept 5 bases outside the gene matches. Germline CDR1 and CDR2: SGHAT and FQDESV (reference sequence). CDR3 size: 15 residues. The CDR3 protein is CASSLEGTGLYGYTF. The CDR3 DNA sequence: TGTGCCAGCAGCTTAGAGGGGACAGGGCTATATGGCTACACCTTC.

The chain recombines TRBV10-3 with TRBJ1-6; TRBD1 matches 8 bases. V shed 5 bases and J 9 bases; nucleotides not matched to a gene: 9. CDR1 is ENHRY and CDR2 is SYGVKD in the germline V gene. This CDR3 is built from 15 residues. This CDR3 reads CAISTPGQAFSPLHF. The DNA for the CDR3 is TGTGCCATCAGTACCCCGGGACAGGCTTTTTCACCCCTCCACTTT.

This chain connects TRBV4-2 to TRBJ2-5, with D possibly matching TRBD1 (5 bases). Between the trimmed V and J ends, which lost 0 bases and 4 bases, there was a span of 9 bases. The CDR3 length is 14 residues. The germline V gene has CDR1 LGHNA and CDR2 YNFKEQ. CDR3 amino acids: CASSQDLRGETQYF. Here the CDR3 DNA reads TGTGCCAGCAGCCAAGACCTTAGGGGAGAGACCCAGTACTTC.

The CDR3 sequence: CASGPELTGGGTDTQYF. CDR3 DNA: TGTGCTAGTGGTCCCGAATTGACAGGAGGAGGCACAGATACGCAGTATTTT. The rearrangement links TRBV12-5 to TRBJ2-3, with D possibly being TRBD1 (6 bases). Trimming pared 5 bases from V and 1 base from J, leaving 19 bases between. CDR3 length equals 17 residues. Germline CDR1 reads LGHNT; CDR2 reads FRNRAP. Complete variable domain (other parts from reference TRBV12-5 and TRBJ2-3): DARVTQTPRHKVTEMGQEVTMRCQPILGHNTVFWYRQTMMQGLELLAYFRNRAPLDDSGMPKDRFSAEMPDATLATLKIQPSEPRDSAVYFCASGPELTGGGTDTQYFGPGTRLTVL.

J is TRBJ2-1 and V is TRBV27; a possible D gene is TRBD1 (6 bases). CDR3 length: 17 amino acids. Between the trimmed V and J ends, which lost 8 bases and 0 bases, there was a span of 20 bases. Germline V gene sequence: CDR1 MNHEY, CDR2 SMNVEV (reference sequence). In nucleotides, the CDR3 is TGTGCCAGCCGCCTCTTAAGTCAGGGGCCCTCCTACAATGAGCAGTTCTTC. Its translation: CASRLLSQGPSYNEQFF.

The V call is TRBV7-2, the J call TRBJ2-5; 9 bases align to TRBD2. V gave up 4 bases and J gave up 7 bases; unmatched junction bases: 13. CDR1 is SGHTA, CDR2 FQGNSA, per germline. The CDR3 is 16 amino acids. CDR3 residues: CASSWSGASGDGTQYF. CDR3 DNA sequence: TGTGCCAGCAGCTGGTCAGGGGCTAGCGGGGATGGGACCCAGTACTTC.

The chain carries TRBV19 and TRBJ1-5; TRBD1 matches 8 bases. CDR1 LNHDA and CDR2 SQIVND come from the germline V gene (reference sequence). CDR3 length equals 14 residues. The V segment lost 5 bases and the J segment 7 bases; nucleotides outside the gene matches: 7. CDR3 residues: CASSFGQGSQPQHF. CDR3 nucleotides: TGTGCCAGTAGTTTCGGACAGGGTAGCCAGCCCCAGCATTTT. Filled out from reference TRBV19 and TRBJ1-5, the complete variable domain reads DGGITQSPKYLFRKEGQNVTLSCEQNLNHDAMYWYRQDPGQGLRLIYYSQIVNDFQKGDIAEGYSVSREKKESFPLTVTSAQKNPTAFYLCASSFGQGSQPQHFGDGTRLSIL.

The genes are TRBV4-2 and TRBJ2-7, with TRBD2 identical over 9 bases. J lost 4 bases, V lost 4 bases, and 8 bases had no gene match. The CDR3 covers 15 residues. Per germline, CDR1 LGHNA and CDR2 YNFKEQ. The CDR3 loop reads CASSPLAGQIYEQYF. CDR3 DNA sequence: TGTGCCAGCAGCCCGCTAGCGGGGCAAATTTACGAGCAGTACTTC.

The chain couples TRBV5-1 to TRBJ1-2; D may be TRBD1 (6 bases). Looked up from germline, CDR1 is SGHRS and CDR2 is YFSETQ. There are 15 residues in the CDR3. The V and J ends lost 0 bases and 5 bases respectively, with 14 bases between them. The chain's CDR3 is CASSLAIGGGYGYTF. The CDR3 DNA reads TGCGCCAGCAGCTTGGCCATAGGGGGAGGGTATGGCTACACCTTC. The entire variable domain, with the rest obtained from reference TRBV5-1 and TRBJ1-2, is as follows: KAGVTQTPRYLIKTRGQQVTLSCSPISGHRSVSWYQQTPGQGLQFLFEYFSETQRNKGNFPGRFSGRQFSNSRSEMNVSTLELGDSALYLCASSLAIGGGYGYTFGSGTRLTVV.

This chain links TRBV7-8 with TRBJ2-3; weak D call: TRBD2 (6 bases). This CDR3 contains 14 residues. Between the trimmed V and J ends, which lost 3 bases and 9 bases, there was a span of 16 bases. Per germline, CDR1 SGHVS and CDR2 FQNEAQ. CDR3 in DNA: TGTGCCAGCAGCTTGCTAGGGACTTCGGGGACGCAGTATTTT. Protein: CASSLLGTSGTQYF.

This chain connects TRBV19 to TRBJ1-1; D gene unclear. This CDR3 has 14 residues. The V gene's germline CDR1 is LNHDA and CDR2 SQIVND (reference sequence). V was trimmed by 3 bases and J by 1 base, leaving 9 bases between them. This chain's CDR3 is CASSIKRANTEAFF. In DNA form, the CDR3 reads TGTGCCAGTAGTATCAAGCGAGCGAACACTGAAGCTTTCTTT.

This clone was seen only once. The J gene is TRBJ2-3, the V gene TRBV6-6; D not certain. The length of the CDR3 is 12 residues. Per germline, CDR1 MNHNY and CDR2 SVGAGI (reference sequence). The V gene lost 7 bases and the J gene lost 6 bases, with 11 bases spanning the gap. The DNA for the CDR3 is TGTGCCAGCACAACTCTATGGGATACGCAGTATTTT. Translation: CASTTLWDTQYF.

The chain joins TRBV18 to TRBJ1-2, with TRBD1 matching over 10 bases. Germline V gene lookup returns CDR1 KGHSH and CDR2 LQKENI. This CDR3 has 16 amino acids. Trimming took 2 bases from V and 1 from J; bases not matched to a gene: 4. The CDR3 nucleotides read TGTGCCAGCTCACCAGGGACAGGGGCTCTTAACTATGGCTACACCTTC. As protein: CASSPGTGALNYGYTF.

The rearrangement joins TRBV7-2 to TRBJ1-3; TRBD1 aligns across 7 bases. In germline, CDR1 is SGHTA, CDR2 FQGNSA. This CDR3 has 15 amino acids. J gave up 4 bases and V 5 bases, and 8 bases lay outside the gene matches. The CDR3 DNA is TGTGCCAGCAGCCTCGACAGGGTTCCGGGAAACACCATATATTTT. Protein sequence: CASSLDRVPGNTIYF.

The chain is built from TRBV27 and TRBJ2-1, with TRBD1 identical over 10 bases. CDR1 MNHEY and CDR2 SMNVEV come from the germline V gene (reference sequence). Unmatched junction bases numbered 3, after V lost 3 bases and J lost 4 bases. CDR3 length: 15 amino acids. The CDR3 protein is CASSLDRGFYNEQFF. The CDR3 DNA is TGTGCCAGCAGTTTGGACAGGGGGTTTTACAATGAGCAGTTCTTC.

The chain has TRBV5-5 and TRBJ1-1; TRBD1 is a possible D gene (5 bases). V was pared by 0 bases and J by 1 base, with 10 bases between. The length of the CDR3 is 15 residues. Germline V gene sequence: CDR1 SGHKS, CDR2 YYEKEE (reference sequence). In nucleotides, the CDR3 is TGTGCCAGCAGCTTGGCCCCAGGGCCGAACACTGAAGCTTTCTTT. This sequence encodes CASSLAPGPNTEAFF.

The table lists this clone with a few counts. The chain recombines TRBV6-5 with TRBJ2-1; TRBD2 matches at 8 bases. Trimming cost V 10 bases and J 6 bases; bases outside gene matches: 2. CDR3 length: 11 amino acids. Germline V gene sequence: CDR1 MNHEY, CDR2 SVGAGI. In DNA, the CDR3 is TGTGCCACGGGGGGGAGCAATGAGCAGTTCTTC. Protein sequence: CATGGSNEQFF.

The chain is built from TRBV14 and TRBJ2-5; the match to TRBD2 covers 10 bases. CDR1 and CDR2 (germline): SGHDN, FVKESK. The CDR3 totals 15 residues. The V segment lost 1 base and the J segment 1 base; nucleotides outside the gene matches: 0. As DNA, the CDR3 is TGTGCCAGCAGCCAAGGGACTAGCGGCCAAGAGACCCAGTACTTC. It codes for CASSQGTSGQETQYF.